This TCR beta chain was recorded in a study of beta chain features in type 1 diabetes. Overall study context: Sorted cells from all samples, numbering almost 110 million, were examined.

Expressed TCRB transcripts were sequenced after all isolated RNA was converted to cDNA. Method: immunoSEQ multiplex PCR; TCRdb's copy keeps in-frame clones and lacks some. The sample records under 200,000 clones, about 8.1% being singletons. The TCR originated in a man between 18 and 29 years old in good health. Material: central memory CD4+ T cells from blood.

CDR3: CASSKTSDEQFF. The CDR3, as DNA: TGTGCCAGCAGCAAAACTAGCGATGAGCAGTTCTTC. The V gene is TRBV7-9, the J gene TRBJ2-1; 7 nucleotides align to TRBD2. With V trimmed by 5 bases and J by 8 bases, 3 bases remained unmatched. Germline V gene lookup returns CDR1 SEHNR and CDR2 FQNEAQ (reference sequence). The CDR3 extends over 12 amino acids.